This TCR beta chain was sequenced in a study of cytomegalovirus exposure and HLA in healthy donors. General study findings and limits: The likely explanation for a cluster of highly shared sequence variants was sequencing artifact.

For this clone: Its cognate antigen is unknown.

Use of 60 Vbeta and 13 Jbeta primers characterized the PCR. Some clones are missing from TCRdb's copy, which holds only in-frame ones; the method was immunoSEQ multiplex PCR. The sample includes 150,000 to 200,000 clones, about four fifths of them seen just once. V lost 5 bases and J lost 2, with 22 bases in between. Germline V gene data show CDR1 as SEHNR and CDR2 as FQNEAQ (reference sequence). CDR3 length equals 17 residues. The sequenced material came from PBMCs. The chain uses TRBV7-9 and TRBJ2-7; D possibly uses TRBD1 or TRBD2 (10 bases each). This TCR came from a man younger than 45 in good health and CMV-seropositive. CDR3 sequence: CASSGQGGGLAAYEQYF. Here the CDR3 DNA reads TGTGCCAGCAGCGGACAGGGGGGAGGACTAGCGGCCTACGAGCAGTACTTC.